These T cell receptor beta chains were read from a single sample in a study of blood T cells in healthy people across ages. Each CDR3 protein is one row after TCRdb ran MiXCR on the 5' RACE reads. The table lists 1.5 million to 2 million distinct CDR3 sequences, around half of them singletons. The sequenced sample was blood. Every receptor here comes from a middle-aged woman in good health. CDR3s include the opening cysteine and the closing phenylalanine or tryptophan. Each record gives: D gene, clone size, J gene, V gene, CDR3 DNA, CDR3 protein. A D gene is named only where the DNA matches it firmly. The listing skips clone size in some rows; elsewhere it reads once, few, many or a size class.

D gene: TRBD1
clone size: few
J gene: TRBJ2-5
V gene: TRBV6-2/TRBV6-3
CDR3 DNA: TGTGCCAGCAGTTTCAAGCTCACAGGGGCGAAGAGGGAGACCCAGTACTTC
CDR3 protein: CASSFKLTGAKRETQYF

D gene: .
clone size: few
J gene: TRBJ2-5
V gene: TRBV24-1
CDR3 DNA: TGTGCCACCAGTGATTTGGGCCCAGGTCGGGAGACCCAGTACTTC
CDR3 protein: CATSDLGPGRETQYF

D gene: .
clone size: once
J gene: TRBJ1-4
V gene: TRBV6-6
CDR3 DNA: TGTGCCAGCAGTCGTCCTTTAGGGGCGGCTAATGAAAAACTGTTTTTT
CDR3 protein: CASSRPLGAANEKLFF

D gene: TRBD1
clone size: few
J gene: TRBJ2-7
V gene: TRBV13
CDR3 DNA: TGTGCCAGCAGTTCGGGACAGGGGGCAGTCTACGAGCAGTACTTC
CDR3 protein: CASSSGQGAVYEQYF

D gene: TRBD2
clone size: .
J gene: TRBJ2-1
V gene: TRBV24-1
CDR3 DNA: TGTGCCACCAGTCCAAGAACCGGGACTAACAATGAGCAGTTCTTC
CDR3 protein: CATSPRTGTNNEQFF

D gene: .
clone size: .
J gene: TRBJ1-5
V gene: TRBV7-9
CDR3 DNA: TGTGCCAGCAGCTCCTTTGGTCGGGATCAGCCCCAGCATTTT
CDR3 protein: CASSSFGRDQPQHF

D gene: TRBD2
clone size: .
J gene: TRBJ2-3
V gene: TRBV6-5
CDR3 DNA: TGTGCCAGCAGTTCTGACAGACTAGCGGGGAGACGCACAGATACGCAGTATTTT
CDR3 protein: CASSSDRLAGRRTDTQYF

D gene: .
clone size: .
J gene: TRBJ1-6
V gene: TRBV7-9
CDR3 DNA: TGTGCCAGCAGCTTAGCGTTCGGGGATAATTCACCCCTCCACTTT
CDR3 protein: CASSLAFGDNSPLHF

D gene: .
clone size: few
J gene: TRBJ2-3
V gene: TRBV5-1
CDR3 DNA: TGCGCCAGCAGCTTGTCGGGTATCGCAGATACGCAGTATTTT
CDR3 protein: CASSLSGIADTQYF

D gene: .
clone size: few
J gene: TRBJ2-5
V gene: TRBV7-7
CDR3 DNA: TGTGCTAGCAGCTTAGGTGTAGGACCTGGACAAACTCCCCAAGAGACCCAGTACTTC
CDR3 protein: CASSLGVGPGQTPQETQYF

D gene: TRBD2
clone size: .
J gene: TRBJ2-2
V gene: TRBV9
CDR3 DNA: TGTGCCAGCAGCGTAAAGCGGGGGGGCCTAACCGGGGAGCTGTTTTTT
CDR3 protein: CASSVKRGGLTGELFF

D gene: .
clone size: .
J gene: TRBJ2-5
V gene: TRBV27
CDR3 DNA: TGTGCCAGCGGCCTCCCCGGTGAGCAGTACTTC
CDR3 protein: CASGLPGEQYF

D gene: .
clone size: few
J gene: TRBJ2-7
V gene: TRBV28
CDR3 DNA: TGTGCCAGCACACCCGCCGGGCAGGGTTTTTACGAGCAGTACTTC
CDR3 protein: CASTPAGQGFYEQYF

D gene: .
clone size: few
J gene: TRBJ2-5
V gene: TRBV28
CDR3 DNA: TGTGCCAGCACCACTGGGGGGACAAAAGAGACCCAGTACTTC
CDR3 protein: CASTTGGTKETQYF

D gene: .
clone size: .
J gene: TRBJ2-5
V gene: TRBV4-3
CDR3 DNA: TGCGCCAGCAGCCAAAAAGGAAGGGACCCACAAGAGACCCAGTACTTC
CDR3 protein: CASSQKGRDPQETQYF

D gene: .
clone size: .
J gene: TRBJ1-1
V gene: TRBV15
CDR3 DNA: TGTGCCACCAGCAGAGATAGAAATCCGAACACTGAAGCTTTCTTT
CDR3 protein: CATSRDRNPNTEAFF

D gene: .
clone size: .
J gene: TRBJ1-2
V gene: TRBV20-1
CDR3 DNA: TGCAGTGCTAGAGATCGAGGTCACTATGGCTACACCTTC
CDR3 protein: CSARDRGHYGYTF

D gene: TRBD2
clone size: few
J gene: TRBJ2-5
V gene: TRBV7-2
CDR3 DNA: TGTGCCAGCAATCCCCGGGGGGGCAGGGAGACCCAGTACTTC
CDR3 protein: CASNPRGGRETQYF

D gene: TRBD1
clone size: .
J gene: TRBJ1-2
V gene: TRBV2
CDR3 DNA: TGTGCCAGCAGGGAACCGGGACAGGCCAACTATGGCTACACCTTC
CDR3 protein: CASREPGQANYGYTF

D gene: .
clone size: once
J gene: TRBJ1-5
V gene: TRBV15
CDR3 DNA: TGTGCCACCAGCAGACTACGGAATAGCAACCAGCCCCAGCATTTT
CDR3 protein: CATSRLRNSNQPQHF

D gene: TRBD1
clone size: .
J gene: TRBJ1-2
V gene: TRBV6-2/TRBV6-3
CDR3 DNA: TGTGCCAGCAATAGGGGGCTCGGCTACACCTTC
CDR3 protein: CASNRGLGYTF

D gene: .
clone size: .
J gene: TRBJ2-1
V gene: TRBV27
CDR3 DNA: TGTGCCAGCAGTTCAGGGCGACGCTTCGTCGATGAGCAGTTCTTC
CDR3 protein: CASSSGRRFVDEQFF

D gene: .
clone size: few
J gene: TRBJ2-5
V gene: TRBV29-1
CDR3 DNA: TGCAGCGTTGGGACCGGGGGCTTCCAAGAGACCCAGTACTTC
CDR3 protein: CSVGTGGFQETQYF

D gene: .
clone size: few
J gene: TRBJ2-7
V gene: TRBV20-1
CDR3 DNA: TGCAGTGGGTGGGGGGACAATAGCTACGAGCAGTACTTC
CDR3 protein: CSGWGDNSYEQYF

D gene: TRBD1
clone size: .
J gene: TRBJ1-6
V gene: TRBV10-3
CDR3 DNA: TGTGCCATCAGGATGACGGGACAGGTGAATTCACCCCTCCACTTT
CDR3 protein: CAIRMTGQVNSPLHF

D gene: TRBD2
clone size: .
J gene: TRBJ2-3
V gene: TRBV7-2
CDR3 DNA: TGTGCCAGCAGCTTAGTGTCTGGGACTAGCCCCCGGGAGCAGTATTTT
CDR3 protein: CASSLVSGTSPREQYF

D gene: .
clone size: .
J gene: TRBJ2-3
V gene: TRBV5-1
CDR3 DNA: TGCGCCAGCAGTGGTCCTAGCGCAGATACGCAGTATTTT
CDR3 protein: CASSGPSADTQYF

D gene: .
clone size: .
J gene: TRBJ1-2
V gene: TRBV7-9
CDR3 DNA: TGTGCCAGCAGCTTAGACCTCCAGGCTCATGGCTACACCTTC
CDR3 protein: CASSLDLQAHGYTF